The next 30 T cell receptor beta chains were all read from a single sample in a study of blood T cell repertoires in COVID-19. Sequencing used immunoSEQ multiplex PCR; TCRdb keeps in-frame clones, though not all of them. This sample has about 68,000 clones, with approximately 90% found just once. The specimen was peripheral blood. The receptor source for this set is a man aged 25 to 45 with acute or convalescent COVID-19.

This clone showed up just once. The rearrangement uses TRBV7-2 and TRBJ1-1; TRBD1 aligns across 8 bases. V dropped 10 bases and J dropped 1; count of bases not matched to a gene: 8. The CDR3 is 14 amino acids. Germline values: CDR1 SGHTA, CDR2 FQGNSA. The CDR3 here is CATLNRGGNTEAFF. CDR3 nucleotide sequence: TGTGCCACCCTCAACAGGGGGGGGAACACTGAAGCTTTCTTT. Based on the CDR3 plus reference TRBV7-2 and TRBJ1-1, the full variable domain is GAGVSQSPSNKVTEKGKDVELRCDPISGHTALYWYRQSLGQGLEFLIYFQGNSAPDKSGLPSDRFSAERTGGSVSTLTIQRTQQEDSAVYLCATLNRGGNTEAFFGQGTRLTVV.

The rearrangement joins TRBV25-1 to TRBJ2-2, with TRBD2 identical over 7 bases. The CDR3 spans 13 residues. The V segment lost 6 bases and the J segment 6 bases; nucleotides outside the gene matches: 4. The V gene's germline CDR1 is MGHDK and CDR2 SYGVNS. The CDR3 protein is CASREREAGELFF. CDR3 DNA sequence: TGTGCCAGCAGGGAGCGGGAAGCCGGGGAGCTGTTTTTT.

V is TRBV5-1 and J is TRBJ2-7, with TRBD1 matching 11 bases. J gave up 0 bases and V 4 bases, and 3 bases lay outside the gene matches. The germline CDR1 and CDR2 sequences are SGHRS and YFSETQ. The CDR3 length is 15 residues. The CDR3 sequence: CASSLGQGASYEQYF. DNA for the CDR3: TGCGCCAGCAGCCTCGGACAGGGGGCCTCCTACGAGCAGTACTTC.

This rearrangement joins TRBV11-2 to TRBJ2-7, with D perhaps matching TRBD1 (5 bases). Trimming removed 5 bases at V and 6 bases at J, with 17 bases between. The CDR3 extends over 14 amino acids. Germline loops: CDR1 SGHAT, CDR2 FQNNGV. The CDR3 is CASSTNKGWREQYF. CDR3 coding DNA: TGTGCCAGCAGCACCAACAAGGGGTGGCGCGAGCAGTACTTC.

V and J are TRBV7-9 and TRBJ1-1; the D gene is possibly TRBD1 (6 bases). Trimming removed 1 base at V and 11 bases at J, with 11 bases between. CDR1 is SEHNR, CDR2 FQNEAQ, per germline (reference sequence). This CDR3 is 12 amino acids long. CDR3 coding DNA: TGTGCCAGCAGCTTAGAGGGGGTCGTTGCTTTCTTT. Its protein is CASSLEGVVAFF. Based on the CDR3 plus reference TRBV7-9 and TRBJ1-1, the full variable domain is DTGVSQNPRHKITKRGQNVTFRCDPISEHNRLYWYRQTLGQGPEFLTYFQNEAQLEKSRLLSDRFSAERPKGSFSTLEIQRTEQGDSAMYLCASSLEGVVAFFGQGTRLTVV.

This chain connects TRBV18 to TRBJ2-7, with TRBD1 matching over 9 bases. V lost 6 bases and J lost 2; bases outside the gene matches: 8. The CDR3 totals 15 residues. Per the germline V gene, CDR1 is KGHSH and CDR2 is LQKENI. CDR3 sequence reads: CASSLGQGHAYEQYF. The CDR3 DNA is TGTGCCAGCTCCCTCGGACAGGGGCACGCCTACGAGCAGTACTTC. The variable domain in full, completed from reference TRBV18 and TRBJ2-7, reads NAGVMQNPRHLVRRRGQEARLRCSPMKGHSHVYWYRQLPEEGLKFMVYLQKENIIDESGMPKERFSAEFPKEGPSILRIQQVVRGDSAAYFCASSLGQGHAYEQYFGPGTRLTVT.

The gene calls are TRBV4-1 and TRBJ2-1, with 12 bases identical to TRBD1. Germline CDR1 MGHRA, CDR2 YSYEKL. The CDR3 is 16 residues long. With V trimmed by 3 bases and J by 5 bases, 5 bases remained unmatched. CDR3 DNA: TGCGCCAGCAGCCAGGTAGGGGACAGGGGGCACAATGAGCAGTTCTTC. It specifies CASSQVGDRGHNEQFF.

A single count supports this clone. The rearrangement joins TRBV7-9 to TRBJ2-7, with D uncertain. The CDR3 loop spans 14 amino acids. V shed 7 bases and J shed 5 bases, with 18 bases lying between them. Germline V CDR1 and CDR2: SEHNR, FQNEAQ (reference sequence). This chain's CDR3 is CASKLSGPADEQYF. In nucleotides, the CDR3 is TGTGCCAGCAAGCTTAGTGGGCCGGCCGACGAGCAGTACTTC.

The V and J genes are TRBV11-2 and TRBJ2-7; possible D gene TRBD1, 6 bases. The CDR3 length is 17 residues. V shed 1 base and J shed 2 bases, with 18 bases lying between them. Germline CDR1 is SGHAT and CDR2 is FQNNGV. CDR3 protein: CASSLVGSWQGPYEQYF. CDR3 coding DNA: TGTGCCAGCAGCTTAGTGGGGAGCTGGCAGGGGCCCTACGAGCAGTACTTC.

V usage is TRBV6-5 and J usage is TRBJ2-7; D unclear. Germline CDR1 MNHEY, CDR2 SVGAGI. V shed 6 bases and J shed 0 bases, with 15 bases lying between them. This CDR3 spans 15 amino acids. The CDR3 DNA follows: TGTGCCAGCAGGATCCCTGATACCTACTCCTACGAGCAGTACTTC. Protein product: CASRIPDTYSYEQYF.

The DNA for the CDR3 is TGCGCCAGCAGCGGGAGGACAGGCGGCTACGAGCAGTACTTC. The encoded protein is CASSGRTGGYEQYF. The V call is TRBV5-1, the J call TRBJ2-7; D may be TRBD1 (7 bases). Trimming removed 4 bases from V and 3 bases from J, with 14 bases in between. Per germline, CDR1 SGHRS and CDR2 YFSETQ. The length of the CDR3 is 14 residues.

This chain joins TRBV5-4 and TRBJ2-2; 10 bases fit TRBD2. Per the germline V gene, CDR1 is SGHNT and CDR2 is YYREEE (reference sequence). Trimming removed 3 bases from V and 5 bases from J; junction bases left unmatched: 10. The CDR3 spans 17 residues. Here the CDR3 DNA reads TGTGCCAGCAGCTGGAGACTAGCGGGTGGGGGAACCGGGGAGCTGTTTTTT. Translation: CASSWRLAGGGTGELFF. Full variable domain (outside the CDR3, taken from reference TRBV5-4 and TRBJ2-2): ETGVTQSPTHLIKTRGQQVTLRCSSQSGHNTVSWYQQALGQGPQFIFQYYREEENGRGNFPPRFSGLQFPNYSSELNVNALELDDSALYLCASSWRLAGGGTGELFFGEGSRLTVL.

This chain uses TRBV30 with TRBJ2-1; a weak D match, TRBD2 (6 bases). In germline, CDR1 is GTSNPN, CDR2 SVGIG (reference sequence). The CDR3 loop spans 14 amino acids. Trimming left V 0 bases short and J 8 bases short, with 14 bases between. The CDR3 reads CAWSVGLARDEQFF. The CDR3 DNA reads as TGTGCCTGGAGTGTAGGGCTAGCGAGGGATGAGCAGTTCTTC.

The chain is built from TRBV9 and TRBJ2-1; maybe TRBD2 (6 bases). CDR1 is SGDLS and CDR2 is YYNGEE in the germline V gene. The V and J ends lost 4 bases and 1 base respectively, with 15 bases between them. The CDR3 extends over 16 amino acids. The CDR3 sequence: CASSIGTAGSYNEQFF. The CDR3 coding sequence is TGTGCCAGCAGCATCGGGACCGCGGGATCCTACAATGAGCAGTTCTTC.

The CDR3 DNA sequence: TGTGCCAGTACGGGAGGGAACCGCTTTCGGGCTTTCTTT. It yields the protein CASTGGNRFRAFF. V and J are TRBV2 and TRBJ1-1; D ambiguous. Deletions cut 9 bases from V and 11 bases from J, with 22 bases between. The CDR3 sequence is 13 residues long. Germline V gene sequence: CDR1 SNHLY, CDR2 FYNNEI.

This CDR3 reads CSVKRETNEKLFF. The CDR3 DNA follows: TGCAGCGTGAAGAGGGAAACTAATGAAAAACTGTTTTTT. The V and J genes are TRBV29-1 and TRBJ1-4; D gene ambiguous. CDR3 length: 13 amino acids. Germline-derived CDR1 and CDR2 are SQVTM and ANQGSEA. Deletions cut 6 bases from V and 1 base from J, with 9 bases between.

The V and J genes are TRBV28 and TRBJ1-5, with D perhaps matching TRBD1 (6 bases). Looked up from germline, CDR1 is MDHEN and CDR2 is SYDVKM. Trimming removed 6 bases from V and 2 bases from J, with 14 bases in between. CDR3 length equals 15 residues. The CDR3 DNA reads TGTGCCAGCAGCCCCAGGGGCTCGGGCAATCAGCCCCAGCATTTT. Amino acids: CASSPRGSGNQPQHF.

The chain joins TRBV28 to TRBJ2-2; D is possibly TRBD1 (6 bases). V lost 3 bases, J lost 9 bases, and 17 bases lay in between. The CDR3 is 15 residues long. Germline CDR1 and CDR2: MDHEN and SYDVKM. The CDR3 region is CASSFIPTGHRELFF. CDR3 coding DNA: TGTGCCAGCAGTTTTATCCCCACAGGGCACCGGGAGCTGTTTTTT.

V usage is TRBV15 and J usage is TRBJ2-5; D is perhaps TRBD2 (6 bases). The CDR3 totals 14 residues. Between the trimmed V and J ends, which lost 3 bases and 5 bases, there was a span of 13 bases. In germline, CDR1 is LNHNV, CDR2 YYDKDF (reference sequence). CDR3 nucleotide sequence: TGTGCCACCAGCAGGATCGTAGGGAGGGAGACCCAGTACTTC. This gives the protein CATSRIVGRETQYF.

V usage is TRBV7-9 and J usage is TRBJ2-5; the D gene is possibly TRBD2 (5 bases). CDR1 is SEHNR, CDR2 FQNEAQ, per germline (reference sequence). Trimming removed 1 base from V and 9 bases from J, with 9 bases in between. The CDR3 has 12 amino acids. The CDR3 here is CASSLGLEAQYF. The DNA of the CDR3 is TGTGCCAGCAGCTTAGGGCTGGAGGCCCAGTACTTC.

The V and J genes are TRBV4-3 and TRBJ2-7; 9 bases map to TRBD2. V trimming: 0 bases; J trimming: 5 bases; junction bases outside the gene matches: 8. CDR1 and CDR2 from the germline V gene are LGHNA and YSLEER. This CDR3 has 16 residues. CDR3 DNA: TGCGCCAGCAGCCAAGATCCAGCGGGAGGATACGACGAGCAGTACTTC. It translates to CASSQDPAGGYDEQYF.

CDR3 sequence reads: CASSLGRDRVGNEQYF. The CDR3, as DNA: TGCGCCAGCAGCTTAGGCAGGGACAGGGTGGGGAACGAGCAGTACTTC. The chain links TRBV4-3 to TRBJ2-7, with 9 bases identical to TRBD1. The CDR3 runs 16 residues. Germline values: CDR1 LGHNA, CDR2 YSLEER. V gave up 5 bases and J gave up 5 bases; unmatched junction bases: 13.

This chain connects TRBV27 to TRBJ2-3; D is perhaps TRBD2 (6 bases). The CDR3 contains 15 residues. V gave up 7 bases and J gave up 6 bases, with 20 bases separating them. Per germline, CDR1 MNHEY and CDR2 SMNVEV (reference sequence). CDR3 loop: CASTTGTPPRDTQYF. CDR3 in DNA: TGTGCCAGCACCACTGGGACTCCACCACGGGATACGCAGTATTTT.

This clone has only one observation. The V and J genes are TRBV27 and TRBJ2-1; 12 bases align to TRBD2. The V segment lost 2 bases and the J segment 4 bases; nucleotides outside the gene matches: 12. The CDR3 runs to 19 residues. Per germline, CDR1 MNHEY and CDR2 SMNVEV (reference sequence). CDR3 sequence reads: CASSLRMSTSGSPYNEQFF. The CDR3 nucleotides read TGTGCCAGCAGTTTACGGATGTCGACTAGCGGGAGTCCGTACAATGAGCAGTTCTTC.

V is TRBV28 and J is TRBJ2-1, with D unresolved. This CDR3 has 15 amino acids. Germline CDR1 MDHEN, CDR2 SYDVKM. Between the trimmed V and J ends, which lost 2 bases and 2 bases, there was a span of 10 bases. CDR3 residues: CASSLRKTPYNEQFF. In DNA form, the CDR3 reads TGTGCCAGCAGTTTACGCAAGACTCCCTACAATGAGCAGTTCTTC.

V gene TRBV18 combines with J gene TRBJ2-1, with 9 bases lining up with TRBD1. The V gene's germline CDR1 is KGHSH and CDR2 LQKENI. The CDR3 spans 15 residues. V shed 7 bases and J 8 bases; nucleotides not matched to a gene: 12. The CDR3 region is CASYRTGAGVDEQFF. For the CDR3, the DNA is TGTGCCAGCTACCGGACAGGGGCCGGCGTCGATGAGCAGTTCTTC. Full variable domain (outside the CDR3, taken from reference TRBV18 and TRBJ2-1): NAGVMQNPRHLVRRRGQEARLRCSPMKGHSHVYWYRQLPEEGLKFMVYLQKENIIDESGMPKERFSAEFPKEGPSILRIQQVVRGDSAAYFCASYRTGAGVDEQFFGPGTRLTVL.

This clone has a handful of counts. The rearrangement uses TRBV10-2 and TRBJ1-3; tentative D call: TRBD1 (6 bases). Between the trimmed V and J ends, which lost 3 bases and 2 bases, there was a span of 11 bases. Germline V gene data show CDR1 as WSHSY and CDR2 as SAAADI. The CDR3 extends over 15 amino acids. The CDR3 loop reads CASSDQGLPGNTIYF. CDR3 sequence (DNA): TGCGCCAGCAGTGACCAGGGGCTTCCTGGAAACACCATATATTTT.

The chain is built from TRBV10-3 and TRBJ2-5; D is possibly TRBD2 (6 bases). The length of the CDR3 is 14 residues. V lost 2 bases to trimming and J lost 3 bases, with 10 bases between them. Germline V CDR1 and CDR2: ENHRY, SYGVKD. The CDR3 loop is CAISEGTQKETQYF. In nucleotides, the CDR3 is TGTGCCATCAGTGAGGGGACTCAAAAAGAGACCCAGTACTTC.

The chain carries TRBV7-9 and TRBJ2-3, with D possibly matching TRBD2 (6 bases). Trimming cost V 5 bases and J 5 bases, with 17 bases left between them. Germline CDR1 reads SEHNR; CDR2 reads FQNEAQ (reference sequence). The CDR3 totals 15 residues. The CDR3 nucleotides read TGTGCCAGCAGCCATAATTACGGAGCGGGAGATACGCAGTATTTT. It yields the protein CASSHNYGAGDTQYF.

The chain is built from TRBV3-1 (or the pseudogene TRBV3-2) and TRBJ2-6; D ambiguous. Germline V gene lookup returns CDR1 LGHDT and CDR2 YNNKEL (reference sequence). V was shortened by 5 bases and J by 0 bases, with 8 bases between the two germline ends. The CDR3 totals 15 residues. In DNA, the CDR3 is TGTGCCAGCAGCGACACCGGCTCTGGGGCCAACGTCCTGACTTTC. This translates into CASSDTGSGANVLTF.